One sample yielded the 17 T cell receptor beta chains listed below, sequenced in a study of blood T cell repertoires in COVID-19. Sequenced by immunoSEQ multiplex PCR; TCRdb stores in-frame clones only, minus some. In the table there are a few hundred thousand clones, 88% of which are singletons. The sample was PBMCs or T cells enriched from blood (not recorded which). These receptors all stem from a woman in her late teens or twenties who had recovered from COVID-19.

This clone came up once. The chain is built from TRBV5-1 and TRBJ2-7, with D tentatively TRBD2 (5 bases). Germline V gene lookup returns CDR1 SGHRS and CDR2 YFSETQ. The CDR3 extends over 13 amino acids. The V end lost 2 bases, the J end lost 3 bases, and 9 bases lay between the germline ends. The DNA of the CDR3 is TGCGCCAGCAGCTTCAGCGGTGACTACGAGCAGTACTTC. Residues: CASSFSGDYEQYF.

This clone is a singleton in its sample. The rearrangement joins TRBV3-1 (or the pseudogene TRBV3-2) to TRBJ2-5; tentatively, D is TRBD2 (6 bases). The germline V gene encodes CDR1 LGHDT and CDR2 YNNKEL (reference sequence). V was shortened by 0 bases and J by 3 bases, with 11 bases between the two germline ends. CDR3 length: 15 amino acids. The CDR3 nucleotides are TGTGCCAGCAGCCAAGAGGGGACTGCTGAAGAGACCCAGTACTTC. Protein sequence: CASSQEGTAEETQYF.

This clone was seen a few times. The genes are TRBV5-1 and TRBJ1-1, with D hard to call. The V gene's germline CDR1 is SGHRS and CDR2 YFSETQ. The CDR3 sequence is 14 residues long. V lost 0 bases, J lost 4 bases, and 10 bases lay in between. CDR3 sequence reads: CASSLAFGVTEAFF. The DNA of the CDR3 is TGCGCCAGCAGCTTGGCCTTCGGAGTCACTGAAGCTTTCTTT.

This chain connects TRBV15 to TRBJ2-7, with a weak D call TRBD1 (5 bases). Per the germline V gene, CDR1 is LNHNV and CDR2 is YYDKDF (reference sequence). The CDR3 spans 15 residues. Trimming left V 3 bases short and J 0 bases short, with 12 bases between. This chain's CDR3 is CATSSRQPSSYEQYF. In DNA, the CDR3 is TGTGCCACCAGCAGCCGACAGCCGAGCTCCTACGAGCAGTACTTC.

The chain links TRBV7-9 to TRBJ1-5; 8 bases line up with TRBD1. With 4 bases clipped from V and 7 bases from J, the junction kept 6 bases outside the gene matches. Germline assignment: CDR1 SEHNR and CDR2 FQNEAQ (reference sequence). This CDR3 is 14 amino acids long. CDR3 nucleotide sequence: TGTGCCAGCAGCTCGGACAGGGTCGGCCAGCCCCAGCATTTT. This codes for CASSSDRVGQPQHF.

The chain joins TRBV11-2 to TRBJ2-7; the D gene is possibly TRBD2 (6 bases). The germline gives CDR1 SGHAT, CDR2 FQNNGV. Trimming left V 6 bases short and J 1 base short, with 16 bases between. This CDR3 has 15 residues. The CDR3 sequence: CASSSFGGWSYEQYF. In DNA, the CDR3 is TGTGCCAGCAGTTCCTTTGGGGGGTGGTCCTACGAGCAGTACTTC.

The V and J genes are TRBV11-3 and TRBJ2-7; D is possibly TRBD1 (6 bases). Per germline, CDR1 SGHNT and CDR2 YENEEA. The CDR3 covers 13 residues. Trimming took off 5 bases at V and 0 bases at J, with 8 bases between the two ends. The CDR3 nucleotides are TGTGCCAGCAGCAAGGACAGCTCCTACGAGCAGTACTTC. Protein product: CASSKDSSYEQYF.

The rearrangement joins TRBV7-2 to TRBJ1-6, with 9 bases that match TRBD1. With 8 bases clipped from V and 7 bases from J, the junction kept 3 bases outside the gene matches. CDR1 and CDR2 from the germline V gene are SGHTA and FQGNSA. The CDR3 has 13 amino acids. The CDR3 spells CASRGTGNSPLHF. The CDR3 DNA reads as TGTGCCAGCCGAGGGACAGGGAATTCACCCCTCCACTTT.

The chain couples TRBV28 to TRBJ2-3; D might be TRBD1 (5 bases). Germline CDR1 and CDR2: MDHEN and SYDVKM. The CDR3 consists of 16 residues. V was trimmed by 3 bases and J by 0 bases, leaving 13 bases between them. CDR3 sequence: CASSLRQLISTDTQYF. The DNA of the CDR3 is TGTGCCAGCAGTTTGAGACAGTTAATAAGCACAGATACGCAGTATTTT.

The V call is TRBV7-2, the J call TRBJ2-3; TRBD2 matches at 12 bases. CDR1 is SGHTA and CDR2 is FQGNSA in the germline V gene. This CDR3 spans 15 amino acids. J lost 6 bases, V lost 4 bases, and 5 bases had no gene match. The DNA of the CDR3 is TGTGCCAGCAGCTGGCTAGCGGGGGGGCCTGATACGCAGTATTTT. Translation: CASSWLAGGPDTQYF. The whole variable domain, remainder taken from reference TRBV7-2 and TRBJ2-3, is GAGVSQSPSNKVTEKGKDVELRCDPISGHTALYWYRQSLGQGLEFLIYFQGNSAPDKSGLPSDRFSAERTGGSVSTLTIQRTQQEDSAVYLCASSWLAGGPDTQYFGPGTRLTVL.

This chain uses TRBV7-2 with TRBJ1-2, with a possible D match to TRBD1 (5 bases). Trimming left V 0 bases short and J 3 bases short, with 17 bases between. Per the germline V gene, CDR1 is SGHTA and CDR2 is FQGNSA. The CDR3 is made up of 17 amino acids. The CDR3 DNA sequence: TGTGCCAGCAGCTTAGCGGGGCTAATAAGAATTGACTATGGCTACACCTTC. Translation gives CASSLAGLIRIDYGYTF.

This clone is a singleton in its sample. The CDR3 spells CSVGLRFGTGELFF. As DNA, the CDR3 is TGCAGCGTCGGACTCAGGTTCGGCACCGGGGAGCTGTTTTTT. V and J are TRBV29-1 and TRBJ2-2; D is possibly TRBD2 (5 bases). Germline V gives CDR1 SQVTM, CDR2 ANQGSEA. This CDR3 comprises 14 residues. V lost 6 bases, J lost 4 bases, and 15 bases lay in between.

This rearrangement joins TRBV18 to TRBJ1-5, with D perhaps matching TRBD1 (5 bases). Germline CDR1 and CDR2: KGHSH and LQKENI. V gave up 6 bases and J gave up 3 bases, with 12 bases separating them. CDR3 length: 14 residues. The CDR3 reads CASSQGLINQPQHF. CDR3 DNA: TGTGCCAGCTCGCAGGGACTGATCAATCAGCCCCAGCATTTT.

The V gene is TRBV5-4, the J gene TRBJ2-5, with 8 bases matching TRBD2. CDR1 is SGHNT and CDR2 is YYREEE in the germline V gene (reference sequence). CDR3 size: 14 residues. V lost 1 base to trimming and J lost 5 bases; unmatched junction nucleotides: 4. CDR3 residues: CASSLRGGRETQYF. The DNA for the CDR3 is TGTGCCAGCAGCTTGCGGGGGGGCCGGGAGACCCAGTACTTC.

At least ten counts were recorded for this clone. The chain combines TRBV19 with TRBJ2-7, with TRBD2 identical over 7 bases. Germline CDR1 and CDR2: LNHDA and SQIVND (reference sequence). The length of the CDR3 is 14 residues. Germline trimming cut 6 bases from V and 5 bases from J; bases unmatched to any gene: 10. CDR3 residues: CASSSLRAGDEQYF. The CDR3 DNA is TGTGCCAGTAGCTCCCTCCGGGCGGGAGACGAGCAGTACTTC.

V usage is TRBV4-2 and J usage is TRBJ2-2; D might be TRBD2 (5 bases). This CDR3 comprises 12 residues. The V gene lost 2 bases and the J gene lost 13 bases, with 11 bases spanning the gap. The germline gives CDR1 LGHNA, CDR2 YNFKEQ. The CDR3 spells CASSQRGSRLFF. CDR3 in DNA: TGTGCCAGCAGCCAACGTGGGAGCAGGCTGTTTTTT.

The CDR3 loop is CASSLQAGFPDTQYF. CDR3 DNA: TGTGCCAGCAGCCTCCAAGCGGGGTTTCCAGATACGCAGTATTTT. The rearrangement links TRBV6-5 to TRBJ2-3; 7 bases are a match to TRBD2. V shed 6 bases, J shed 4 bases, and the junction held 10 bases outside the gene matches. The germline gives CDR1 MNHEY, CDR2 SVGAGI. This CDR3 is built from 15 residues.